This TCR beta chain emerged from a study of cytomegalovirus exposure and HLA in healthy donors. Broader study findings: No immune exposure information besides CMV serostatus was available.

About this clone: Antigen: not known.

The PCR had 60 Vbeta and 13 Jbeta primers. Profiling relied on immunoSEQ multiplex PCR, and the TCRdb table lists in-frame clones only, not all of them. The table includes some 100,000 clones, more than 75% detected once. From germline, CDR1 is ENHRY and CDR2 SYGVKD. The trim removed 11 bases at V and 2 bases at J, leaving 6 bases unmatched. This CDR3 has 12 amino acids. This chain links TRBV10-3 with TRBJ2-7, with TRBD1 identical over 7 bases. This sequence was found in a woman aged 45 to 65 in good health and CMV-seropositive. Source material: PBMCs. CDR3 DNA sequence: TGTGCCGTCGGACAGGCCACCTACGAGCAGTACTTC. Protein: CAVGQATYEQYF.